The 29 T cell receptor beta chains in this list originate from one sample, sequenced in a study of cytomegalovirus exposure and HLA in healthy donors (dated by TCRdb to the late 2010s). Receptor libraries were prepared by the immunoSEQ multiplex PCR assay. For the multiplex PCR, a mixture combining 60 forward primers for TCR Vbeta segments and 13 reverse primers for TCR Jbeta segments was used. TCRdb obtained this table from immuneACCESS and retained in-frame rearrangements with V and J assigned. These tables miss some clones; where compared with another copy, unresolved V genes account for less than half of the shortfall, and the remainder is unexplained. For this sample the table gives around 94,000 clones, of which over 70% were detected only once. Roughly 4.5% of the sample goes to the ten largest clones. The sequenced sample was PBMCs. These receptors originate from a woman in her forties in good health and CMV-seronegative.

The chain couples TRBV4-1 to TRBJ1-2; D remains unclear. The germline gives CDR1 MGHRA, CDR2 YSYEKL. This CDR3 contains 16 residues. V was clipped by 3 bases and J by 4 bases, with 18 bases between them. The CDR3 DNA sequence: TGCGCCAGCAGCCAGGTTAGCCCCACCAAATCCTATGGCTACACCTTC. This codes for CASSQVSPTKSYGYTF.

Worth noting for this clone: At one end the junction does not follow the germline gene, possibly because of a read error. The CDR3 nucleotides are TGTGCCAGCAGTCCTACCCCAGCGTTATTC. Residues: CASSPTPALF. V is TRBV2 and J is TRBJ1-2; no clear D. In germline, CDR1 is SNHLY, CDR2 FYNNEI. This CDR3 has 10 amino acids.

The sample holds a few counts of this clone. This chain links TRBV18 with TRBJ2-1; TRBD2 matches at 10 bases. The CDR3 spans 16 residues. Germline CDR1 is KGHSH and CDR2 is LQKENI. Trimming cost V 4 bases and J 7 bases; bases outside gene matches: 10. The CDR3 sequence is CASSQLSGGALNEQFF. DNA for the CDR3: TGTGCCAGCTCACAACTAAGCGGGGGGGCCCTTAATGAGCAGTTCTTC.

The chain is built from TRBV19 and TRBJ1-4; no definite D call. Germline values: CDR1 LNHDA, CDR2 SQIVND (reference sequence). This CDR3 is 13 amino acids long. The V and J ends lost 5 bases and 4 bases respectively, with 8 bases between them. CDR3 nucleotides: TGTGCCAGTAGTCCGGGGTATAATGAAAAACTGTTTTTT. This codes for CASSPGYNEKLFF.

The chain is built from TRBV7-9 and TRBJ1-1, with 10 bases that match TRBD1. Unmatched junction bases numbered 10, after V lost 5 bases and J lost 4 bases. Germline V gives CDR1 SEHNR, CDR2 FQNEAQ (reference sequence). The CDR3 is made up of 16 amino acids. The CDR3 DNA is TGTGCCAGCAGCCGGGACAGGGGTTATATGGGCACTGAAGCTTTCTTT. Translating gives CASSRDRGYMGTEAFF.

There are a few counts of this clone. The J gene is TRBJ1-1, the V gene TRBV11-3; 9 nucleotides match TRBD1. The germline CDR1 and CDR2 sequences are SGHNT and YENEEA. The CDR3 is 15 amino acids. With 5 bases clipped from V and 3 bases from J, the junction kept 7 bases outside the gene matches. The CDR3 DNA follows: TGTGCCAGCAGCACAGCACAGGGGGCAGACACTGAAGCTTTCTTT. Residues: CASSTAQGADTEAFF.

The chain has TRBV13 and TRBJ2-7; 10 bases align to TRBD1. In germline, CDR1 is PRHDT, CDR2 FYEKMQ (reference sequence). The CDR3 sequence is 14 residues long. J lost 7 bases, V lost 4 bases, and 7 bases had no gene match. DNA for the CDR3: TGTGCCAGCAGCTCACGAGACAGGGGGCTTGAGCAGTACTTC. It is translated as CASSSRDRGLEQYF.

The J gene is TRBJ1-2, the V gene TRBV5-1, with 9 bases aligning to TRBD1. Germline V lookup: CDR1 SGHRS, CDR2 YFSETQ. The CDR3 contains 14 residues. With 2 bases clipped from V and 8 bases from J, the junction kept 7 bases outside the gene matches. CDR3 region: CASSFDRGISGYTF. DNA of the CDR3: TGCGCCAGCAGCTTCGACAGGGGGATCTCAGGCTACACCTTC.

The chain joins TRBV30 to TRBJ1-4, with TRBD1 identical over 8 bases. V shed 0 bases, J shed 5 bases, and the junction held 5 bases outside the gene matches. CDR1 is GTSNPN, CDR2 SVGIG, per germline (reference sequence). CDR3 length equals 15 residues. In DNA form, the CDR3 reads TGTGCCTGGAGTGTCGCAGGGGGCGCGAATGAAAAACTGTTTTTT. Its translation: CAWSVAGGANEKLFF.

This chain connects TRBV30 to TRBJ2-7, with TRBD2 identical over 10 bases. From germline, CDR1 is GTSNPN and CDR2 SVGIG (reference sequence). The CDR3 loop spans 14 amino acids. V lost 3 bases and J lost 1; bases outside the gene matches: 3. CDR3: CAWRVAGGSYEQYF. In nucleotides, the CDR3 is TGTGCCTGGAGAGTAGCGGGGGGTTCCTACGAGCAGTACTTC.

Regarding this clone: A junction end diverges from the germline sequence, so it may reflect a read error. The chain couples TRBV5-4 to TRBJ1-4; D gene uncertain. Germline values: CDR1 SGHNT, CDR2 YYREEE (reference sequence). The length of the CDR3 is 11 residues. CDR3 residues: CASTHNEKLLF. In DNA form, the CDR3 reads TGTGCCAGCACCCATAATGAAAAACTGCTTTTT.

This sequence joins TRBV7-2 and TRBJ2-5; D ambiguous. CDR1 is SGHTA and CDR2 is FQGNSA in the germline V gene. This CDR3 has 14 residues. Trimming shortened V by 4 bases and J by 5 bases, and 14 bases separated the two germline ends. The CDR3: CASSSPFVQETQYF. CDR3 in DNA: TGTGCCAGCAGCTCCCCGTTCGTGCAGGAGACCCAGTACTTC.

This rearrangement joins TRBV5-1 to TRBJ1-2, with D unclear. Per germline, CDR1 SGHRS and CDR2 YFSETQ. V lost 4 bases and J lost 4, with 14 bases in between. The CDR3 covers 14 residues. The CDR3 nucleotides read TGCGCCAGCAGCGAGCGGGGAGGTGGCTATGGCTACACCTTC. This sequence encodes CASSERGGGYGYTF.

This rearrangement joins TRBV4-2 to TRBJ1-2; D gene unclear. The V end lost 1 base, the J end lost 6 bases, and 15 bases lay between the germline ends. This CDR3 has 15 amino acids. Germline V gene sequence: CDR1 LGHNA, CDR2 YNFKEQ. The CDR3 loop reads CASSQGAGPRNGYTF. The DNA of the CDR3 is TGTGCCAGCAGCCAAGGCGCGGGCCCAAGAAATGGCTACACCTTC.

This chain uses TRBV5-8 with TRBJ2-7, with 10 bases fitting TRBD1. Trimming removed 2 bases from V and 0 bases from J; junction bases left unmatched: 2. The CDR3 is 15 amino acids. CDR1 is SGHTS and CDR2 is YDEGEE in the germline V gene. This chain's CDR3 is CASSFRDRGSYEQYF. The CDR3 DNA reads TGTGCCAGCAGCTTCCGGGACAGGGGCTCCTACGAGCAGTACTTC.

This rearrangement joins TRBV6-1 to TRBJ1-5; 7 bases agree with TRBD1. The germline V gene has CDR1 MNHNS and CDR2 SASEGT. J gave up 0 bases and V 3 bases, and 5 bases lay outside the gene matches. CDR3 size: 16 residues. CDR3 nucleotides: TGTGCCAGCAGTGAGCTGACAGGGCTTAGCAATCAGCCCCAGCATTTT. Its protein is CASSELTGLSNQPQHF.

This clone was observed a few times. V usage is TRBV30 and J usage is TRBJ1-2; no clear D gene. Between the trimmed V and J ends, which lost 6 bases and 7 bases, there was a span of 9 bases. From germline, CDR1 is GTSNPN and CDR2 SVGIG (reference sequence). This CDR3 has 10 residues. The CDR3 is CACISSGYTF. The CDR3 DNA is TGTGCCTGTATTTCGTCTGGCTACACCTTC.

This clone was seen once. This chain links TRBV5-4 with TRBJ2-1, with TRBD2 matching 8 bases. V was clipped by 6 bases and J by 9 bases; unmatched bases: 17. Germline CDR1 reads SGHNT; CDR2 reads YYREEE (reference sequence). The CDR3 sequence is 16 residues long. CDR3 sequence: CASTESGGGPASEQFF. CDR3 sequence (DNA): TGTGCCAGCACCGAATCTGGCGGGGGGCCCGCAAGTGAGCAGTTCTTC.

The gene calls are TRBV4-1 and TRBJ2-7; 8 bases align to TRBD1. The CDR3 contains 15 residues. Germline lookup yields CDR1 MGHRA and CDR2 YSYEKL. The J segment lost 0 bases and the V segment lost 5 bases, leaving 6 bases of the junction unmatched. CDR3: CASSATGTGSYEQYF. As DNA, the CDR3 is TGCGCCAGCAGCGCGACCGGGACAGGCTCCTACGAGCAGTACTTC.

This clone was counted a single time. V usage is TRBV7-9 and J usage is TRBJ2-7; D is possibly TRBD2 (5 bases). The V and J ends lost 5 bases and 2 bases respectively, with 13 bases between them. Germline V gene data show CDR1 as SEHNR and CDR2 as FQNEAQ (reference sequence). The CDR3 runs 14 residues. CDR3 region: CASSHPGKPYEQYF. The DNA of the CDR3 is TGTGCCAGCAGCCATCCCGGGAAGCCCTACGAGCAGTACTTC.

The V gene is TRBV6-1, the J gene TRBJ2-2; D not resolved. This CDR3 has 16 residues. Trimming removed 1 base at V and 1 base at J, with 10 bases between. The germline CDR1 and CDR2 sequences are MNHNS and SASEGT. CDR3 loop: CASSEVVIQNTGELFF. The CDR3 DNA reads TGTGCCAGCAGTGAAGTAGTCATCCAGAACACCGGGGAGCTGTTTTTT.

The genes are TRBV6-5 and TRBJ1-1; D uncertain. Germline CDR1 MNHEY, CDR2 SVGAGI. The ends were cut back, 2 bases at V and 7 bases at J, with 17 bases in the middle. There are 15 residues in the CDR3. The CDR3 is CASSYLRSGLIEAFF. The CDR3 DNA reads as TGTGCCAGCAGTTACCTACGTTCGGGGTTGATTGAAGCTTTCTTT.

This chain uses TRBV19 with TRBJ1-6, with TRBD1 as a possible D gene (6 bases). Trimming stripped 7 bases from V and 0 bases from J, with 19 bases between. The CDR3 extends over 18 amino acids. Per germline, CDR1 LNHDA and CDR2 SQIVND (reference sequence). The CDR3 DNA reads as TGTGCCAGTACCGTCCCGGGACACCCGAGCTCCTATAATTCACCCCTCCACTTT. It is translated as CASTVPGHPSSYNSPLHF.

The chain employs TRBV4-1 and TRBJ2-1; possible D gene TRBD2, 5 bases. Germline V CDR1 and CDR2: MGHRA, YSYEKL. The V end was cut by 0 bases, the J end by 3 bases, with 15 bases between. The CDR3 consists of 17 residues. Written as DNA, the CDR3 is TGCGCCAGCAGCCAAGATCCGGCGCCCGACTACTACAATGAGCAGTTCTTC. This sequence encodes CASSQDPAPDYYNEQFF.

Written as DNA, the CDR3 is TGTGCCAGCAGCATCTATACCCTCGGGGGCTACGAGCAGTACTTC. This sequence encodes CASSIYTLGGYEQYF. V is TRBV7-2 and J is TRBJ2-7; the D gene is possibly TRBD2 (6 bases). The CDR3 totals 15 residues. In germline, CDR1 is SGHTA, CDR2 FQGNSA. V shed 5 bases and J shed 3 bases, with 17 bases lying between them.

The chain couples TRBV27 to TRBJ2-7; possibly TRBD2 for D (5 bases). The germline V and J ends were trimmed by 4 bases and 3 bases, with 13 bases remaining between them. The CDR3 length is 14 residues. Per germline, CDR1 MNHEY and CDR2 SMNVEV (reference sequence). The CDR3: CASSSGSKGYEQYF. The CDR3 DNA reads as TGTGCCAGCAGTTCGGGATCCAAGGGCTACGAGCAGTACTTC.

The gene calls are TRBV2 and TRBJ2-7, with TRBD1 as a possible D gene (5 bases). There are 14 residues in the CDR3. Trimming removed 5 bases at V and 0 bases at J, with 11 bases between. CDR1 SNHLY and CDR2 FYNNEI come from the germline V gene. The CDR3: CASSRTLSSYEQYF. The CDR3, as DNA: TGTGCCAGCAGTCGGACACTTAGCTCCTACGAGCAGTACTTC.

The chain has TRBV7-8 and TRBJ1-4; TRBD1 agrees at 9 bases. The CDR3 runs 15 residues. From germline, CDR1 is SGHVS and CDR2 FQNEAQ. The trim removed 5 bases at V and 10 bases at J, leaving 11 bases unmatched. CDR3 sequence (DNA): TGTGCCAGCAGCCCAACAGGGGGCGCGGATGGAAAACTGTTTTTT. This codes for CASSPTGGADGKLFF.

This clone was seen only once. The chain combines TRBV27 with TRBJ1-1, with D hard to call. CDR3 length: 11 residues. Trimming shortened V by 8 bases and J by 5 bases, and 9 bases separated the two germline ends. In germline, CDR1 is MNHEY, CDR2 SMNVEV (reference sequence). In DNA form, the CDR3 reads TGTGCCAGCGGAGGTTGGACTGAAGCTTTCTTT. Protein: CASGGWTEAFF.